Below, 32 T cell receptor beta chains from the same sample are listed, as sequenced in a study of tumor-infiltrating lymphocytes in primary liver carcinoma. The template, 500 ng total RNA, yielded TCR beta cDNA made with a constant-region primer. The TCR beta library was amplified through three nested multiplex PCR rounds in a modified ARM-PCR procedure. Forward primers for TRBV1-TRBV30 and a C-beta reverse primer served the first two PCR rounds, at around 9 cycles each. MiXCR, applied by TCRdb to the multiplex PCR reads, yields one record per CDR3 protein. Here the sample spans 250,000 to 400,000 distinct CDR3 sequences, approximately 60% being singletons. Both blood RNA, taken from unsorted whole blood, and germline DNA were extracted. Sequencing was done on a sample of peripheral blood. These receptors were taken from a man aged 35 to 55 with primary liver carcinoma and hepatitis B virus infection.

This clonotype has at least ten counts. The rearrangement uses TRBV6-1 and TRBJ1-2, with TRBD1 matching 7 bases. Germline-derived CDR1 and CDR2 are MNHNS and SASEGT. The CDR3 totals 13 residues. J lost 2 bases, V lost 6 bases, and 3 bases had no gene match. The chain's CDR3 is CASSIRGNYGYTF. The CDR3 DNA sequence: TGTGCCAGCAGCATCAGGGGGAACTATGGCTACACCTTC.

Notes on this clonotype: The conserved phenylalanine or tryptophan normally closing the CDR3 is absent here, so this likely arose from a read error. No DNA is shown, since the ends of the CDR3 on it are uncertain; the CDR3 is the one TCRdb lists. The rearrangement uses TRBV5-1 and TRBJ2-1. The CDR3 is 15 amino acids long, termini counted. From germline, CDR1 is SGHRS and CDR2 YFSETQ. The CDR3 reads CASSPLANSYNEQLI.

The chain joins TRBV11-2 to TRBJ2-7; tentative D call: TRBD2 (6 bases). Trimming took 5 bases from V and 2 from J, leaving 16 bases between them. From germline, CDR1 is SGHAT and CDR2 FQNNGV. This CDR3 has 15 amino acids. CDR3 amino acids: CASSLGGTLPYEQYF. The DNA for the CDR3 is TGTGCCAGCAGCCTCGGCGGGACTCTACCCTACGAGCAGTACTTC.

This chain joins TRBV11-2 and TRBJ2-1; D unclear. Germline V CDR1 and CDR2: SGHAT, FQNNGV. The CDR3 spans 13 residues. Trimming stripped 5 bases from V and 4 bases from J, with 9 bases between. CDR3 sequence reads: CASSVDDYNEQFF. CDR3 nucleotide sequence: TGTGCCAGCAGCGTGGATGATTACAATGAGCAGTTCTTC.

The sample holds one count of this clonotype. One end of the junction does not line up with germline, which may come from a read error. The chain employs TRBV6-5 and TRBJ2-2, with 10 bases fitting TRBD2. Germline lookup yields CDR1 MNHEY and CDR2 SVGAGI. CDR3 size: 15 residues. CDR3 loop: CVSSPSGSLIGELFF. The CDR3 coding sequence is TGTGTCAGCAGTCCTAGCGGGAGCTTAATAGGGGAGCTGTTTTTT.

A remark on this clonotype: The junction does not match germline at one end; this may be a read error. The CDR3 here is CASSFHNSDTQHF. CDR3 bases: TGTGCCAGCAGTTTCCACAATTCGGATACTCAGCACTTC. The chain is built from TRBV6-5 and TRBJ2-4; D is ambiguous. The CDR3 spans 13 residues. Germline CDR1 reads MNHEY; CDR2 reads SVGAGI.

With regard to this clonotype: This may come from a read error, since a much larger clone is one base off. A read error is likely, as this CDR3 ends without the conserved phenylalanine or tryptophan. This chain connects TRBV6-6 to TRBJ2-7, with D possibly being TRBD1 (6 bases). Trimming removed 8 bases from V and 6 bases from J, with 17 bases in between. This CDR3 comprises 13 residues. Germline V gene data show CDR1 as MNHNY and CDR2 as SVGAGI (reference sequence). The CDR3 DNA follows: TGTGCCAGCCGCTCATCAGGGGTGGGCGAGCAGTACTTA. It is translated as CASRSSGVGEQYL.

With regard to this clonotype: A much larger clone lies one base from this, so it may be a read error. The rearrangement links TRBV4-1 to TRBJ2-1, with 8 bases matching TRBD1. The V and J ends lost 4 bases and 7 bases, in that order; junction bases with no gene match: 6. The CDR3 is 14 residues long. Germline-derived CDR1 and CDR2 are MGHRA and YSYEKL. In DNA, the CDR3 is TGCGCCAGCAGCCCTAGACAGGGGCGGAATGAGCAGTTCTTC. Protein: CASSPRQGRNEQFF.

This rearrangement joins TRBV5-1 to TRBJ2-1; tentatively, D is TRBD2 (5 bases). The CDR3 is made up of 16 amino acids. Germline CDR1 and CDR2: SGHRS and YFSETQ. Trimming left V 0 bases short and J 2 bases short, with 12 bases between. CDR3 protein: CASSLGWQEAYNEQFF. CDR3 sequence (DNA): TGCGCCAGCAGCTTGGGGTGGCAGGAGGCCTACAATGAGCAGTTCTTC.

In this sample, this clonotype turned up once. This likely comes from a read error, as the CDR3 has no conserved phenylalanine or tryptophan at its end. The CDR3 DNA is TGTGCCAGCAGCTCAGGCGGGGGCGGAAATTACAATGAGCAGTTCTTA. It is translated as CASSSGGGGNYNEQFL. The rearrangement uses TRBV5-4 and TRBJ2-1; tentative D call: TRBD2 (7 bases). The CDR3 is made up of 16 amino acids. Germline assignment: CDR1 SGHNT and CDR2 YYREEE (reference sequence). V gave up 3 bases and J gave up 4 bases, with 17 bases separating them.

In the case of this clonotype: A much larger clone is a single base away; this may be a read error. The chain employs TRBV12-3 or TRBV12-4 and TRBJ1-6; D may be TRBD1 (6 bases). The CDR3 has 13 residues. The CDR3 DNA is TGTGCCGGCAGGCTGTCAGGGGATTCACCCCTCCACTTT. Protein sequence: CAGRLSGDSPLHF.

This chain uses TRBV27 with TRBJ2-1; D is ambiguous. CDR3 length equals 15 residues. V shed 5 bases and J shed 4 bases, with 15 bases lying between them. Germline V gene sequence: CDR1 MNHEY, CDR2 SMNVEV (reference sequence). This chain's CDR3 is CASSITPINYNEQFF. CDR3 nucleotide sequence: TGTGCCAGCAGTATCACTCCAATAAATTACAATGAGCAGTTCTTC.

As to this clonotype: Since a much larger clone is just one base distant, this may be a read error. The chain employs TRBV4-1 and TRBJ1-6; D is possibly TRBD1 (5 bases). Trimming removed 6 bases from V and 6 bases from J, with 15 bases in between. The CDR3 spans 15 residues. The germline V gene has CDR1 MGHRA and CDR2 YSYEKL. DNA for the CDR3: TGCGCCAGCAGGGAGGGGAGTGGCCTTAATTCACCCCTCCACTTT. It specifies CASREGSGLNSPLHF.

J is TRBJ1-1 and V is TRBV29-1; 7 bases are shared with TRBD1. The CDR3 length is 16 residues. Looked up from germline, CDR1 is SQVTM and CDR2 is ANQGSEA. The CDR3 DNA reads TGCAACGCGGGAGGGGCAGGGGGAAACTGGAACACTGAAGCTTTCTTT. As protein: CNAGGAGGNWNTEAFF.

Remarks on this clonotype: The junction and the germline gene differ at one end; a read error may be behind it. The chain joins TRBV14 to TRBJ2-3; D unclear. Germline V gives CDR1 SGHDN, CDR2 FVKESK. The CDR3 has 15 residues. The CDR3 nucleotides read TGTGCCAGCAGCACGTTCAGGAGTAGCACAGCTACGCAGTATTTT. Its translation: CASSTFRSSTATQYF.

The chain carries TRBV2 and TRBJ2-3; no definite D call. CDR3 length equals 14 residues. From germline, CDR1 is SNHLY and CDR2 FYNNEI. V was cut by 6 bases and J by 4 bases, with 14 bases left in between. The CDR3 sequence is CASRPGTWPDTQYF. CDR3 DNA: TGTGCCAGCAGGCCCGGAACCTGGCCAGATACGCAGTATTTT.

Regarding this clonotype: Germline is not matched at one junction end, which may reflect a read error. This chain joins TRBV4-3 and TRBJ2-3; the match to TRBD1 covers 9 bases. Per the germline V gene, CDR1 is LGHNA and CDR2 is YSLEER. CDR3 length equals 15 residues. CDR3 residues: CPRSRRQGGTDTQYF. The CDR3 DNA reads TGCCCCAGGAGCCGCCGACAGGGGGGGACAGATACGCAGTATTTT.

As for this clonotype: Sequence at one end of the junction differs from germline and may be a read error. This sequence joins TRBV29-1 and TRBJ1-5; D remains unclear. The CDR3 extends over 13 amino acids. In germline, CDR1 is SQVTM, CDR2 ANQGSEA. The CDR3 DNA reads TGCAGCGTTTGGTTGGGCATCGGTCAGCCCCGGCATTTT. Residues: CSVWLGIGQPRHF.

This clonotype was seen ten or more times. CDR3 DNA: TGTGCCAGCAGCCAAGTTACCGACGGGAGAGGACTTAATGAGCAGTTCTTC. Translation gives CASSQVTDGRGLNEQFF. V and J are TRBV4-2 and TRBJ2-1; perhaps TRBD2 as D (6 bases). The CDR3 has 17 residues. Trimming left V 1 base short and J 7 bases short, with 20 bases between. Germline CDR1 and CDR2: LGHNA and YNFKEQ.

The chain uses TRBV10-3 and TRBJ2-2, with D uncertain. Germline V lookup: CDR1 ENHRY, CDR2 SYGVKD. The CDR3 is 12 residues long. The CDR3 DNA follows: TGTGACGCCGGCAGTTATGCCGGGGAGCTGTTTTTT. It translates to CDAGSYAGELFF.

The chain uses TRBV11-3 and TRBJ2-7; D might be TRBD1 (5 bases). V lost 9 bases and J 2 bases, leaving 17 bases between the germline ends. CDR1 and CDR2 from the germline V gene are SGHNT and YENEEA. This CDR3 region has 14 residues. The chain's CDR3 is CASRERQRAYEQYF. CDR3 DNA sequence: TGTGCCAGTAGAGAAAGACAGCGAGCCTACGAGCAGTACTTC.

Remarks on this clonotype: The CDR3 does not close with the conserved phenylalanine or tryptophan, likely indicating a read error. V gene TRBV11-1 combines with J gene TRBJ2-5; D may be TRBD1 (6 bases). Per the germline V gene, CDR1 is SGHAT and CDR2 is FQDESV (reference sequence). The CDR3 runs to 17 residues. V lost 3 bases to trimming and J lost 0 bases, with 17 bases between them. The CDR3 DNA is TGTGCCAGCAGCTTGATCCCGGGACATGGAGACCAAGAGACCCAGTACTCC. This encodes CASSLIPGHGDQETQYS.

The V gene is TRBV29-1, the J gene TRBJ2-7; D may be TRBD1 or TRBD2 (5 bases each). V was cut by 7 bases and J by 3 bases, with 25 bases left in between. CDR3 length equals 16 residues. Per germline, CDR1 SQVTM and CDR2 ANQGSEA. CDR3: CSAMTPGTGTLYEQYF. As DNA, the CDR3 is TGCAGCGCTATGACACCTGGGACCGGCACCCTCTACGAGCAGTACTTC.

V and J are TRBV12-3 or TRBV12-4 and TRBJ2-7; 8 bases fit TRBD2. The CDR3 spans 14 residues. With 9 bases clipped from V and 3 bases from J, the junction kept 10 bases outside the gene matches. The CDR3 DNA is TGTGCCAGGAGCCCCGGGACTAGATACTACGAGCAGTACTTC. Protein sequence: CARSPGTRYYEQYF.

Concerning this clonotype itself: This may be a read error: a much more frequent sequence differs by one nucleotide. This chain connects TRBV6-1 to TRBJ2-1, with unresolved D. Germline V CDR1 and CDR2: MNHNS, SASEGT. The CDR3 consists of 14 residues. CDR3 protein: CASSVKLTYKEQFF. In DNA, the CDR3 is TGTGCCAGCAGTGTCAAACTGACGTACAAAGAGCAGTTCTTC.

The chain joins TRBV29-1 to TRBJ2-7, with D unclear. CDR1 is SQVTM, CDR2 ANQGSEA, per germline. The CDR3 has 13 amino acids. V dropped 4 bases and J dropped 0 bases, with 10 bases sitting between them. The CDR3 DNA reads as TGCAGCGTTGGTATGGTGAGCTCCTACGAGCAGTACTTC. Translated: CSVGMVSSYEQYF.

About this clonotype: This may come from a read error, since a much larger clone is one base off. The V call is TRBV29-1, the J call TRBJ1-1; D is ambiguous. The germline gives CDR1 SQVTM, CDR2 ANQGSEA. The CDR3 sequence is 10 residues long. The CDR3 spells CSVSRAEGFF. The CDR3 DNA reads TGCAGCGTTTCAAGGGCTGAAGGTTTCTTT.

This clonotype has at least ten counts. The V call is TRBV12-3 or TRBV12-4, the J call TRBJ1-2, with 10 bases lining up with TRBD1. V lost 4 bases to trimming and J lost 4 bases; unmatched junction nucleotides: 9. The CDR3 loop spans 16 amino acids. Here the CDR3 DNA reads TGTGCCAGCAGTTCTCCCCCCGGGACAGGGGTCTATGGCTACACCTTC. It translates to CASSSPPGTGVYGYTF.

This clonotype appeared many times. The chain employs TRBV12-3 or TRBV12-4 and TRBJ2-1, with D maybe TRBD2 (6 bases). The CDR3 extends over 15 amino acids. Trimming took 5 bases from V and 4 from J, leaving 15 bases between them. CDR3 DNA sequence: TGTGCCAGCAGTCCCGGGACGGGGACTTACAATGAGCAGTTCTTC. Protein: CASSPGTGTYNEQFF.

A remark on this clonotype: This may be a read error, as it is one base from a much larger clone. The CDR3 DNA is TGTGCCAGCAACTTAGAGGGGAACTATGGCTACACCTTC. As protein: CASNLEGNYGYTF. The V gene is TRBV11-2, the J gene TRBJ1-2; perhaps TRBD1 as D (5 bases). From germline, CDR1 is SGHAT and CDR2 FQNNGV. This CDR3 region has 13 residues.

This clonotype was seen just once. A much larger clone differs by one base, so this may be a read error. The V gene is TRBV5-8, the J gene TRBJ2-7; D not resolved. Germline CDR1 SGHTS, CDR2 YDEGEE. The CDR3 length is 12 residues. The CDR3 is CASRLRSLEQYF. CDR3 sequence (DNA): TGTGCCAGCCGCTTACGGTCTCTGGAGCAGTACTTC.

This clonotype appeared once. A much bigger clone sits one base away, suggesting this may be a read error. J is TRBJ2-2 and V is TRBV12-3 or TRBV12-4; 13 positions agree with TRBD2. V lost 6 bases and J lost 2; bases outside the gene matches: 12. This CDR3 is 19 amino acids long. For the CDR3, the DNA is TGTGCCAGCAGCAATGCAGGACTAGCGGGAGTGCCTAACACCGGGGAGCTGTTTTTT. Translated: CASSNAGLAGVPNTGELFF.